One TCR beta chain is described in this entry. This entry belongs to a study of blood T cell repertoires in COVID-19. Study-wide context: PBMCs, B-cell-depleted T cells, or T cells provided the cDNA or gDNA that made up the material.

Per the original data handling: Estimates of nucleated cell counts were drawn from the amplification of reference gene primers. Assay used: immunoSEQ multiplex PCR; TCRdb lists only in-frame clones, some missing. V, J and clone size were drawn from that table, and D and trimming were deduced from the DNA. The table records under 250,000 clones, 82% of them present only once. Germline CDR1 is SGHNT and CDR2 is YYREEE (reference sequence). The CDR3 runs 17 residues. After removal of 4 bases from V and 3 bases from J, the junction contained 5 bases not matched to a gene. The TCR was taken from an elderly woman with acute or convalescent COVID-19. The chain uses TRBV5-4 and TRBJ2-2; 14 bases line up with TRBD2. The source material was peripheral blood. CDR3 bases: TGTGCCAGCAGCCGGACTAGCGGGGGGCCCGACACCGGGGAGCTGTTTTTT. Its translation: CASSRTSGGPDTGELFF.